What follows describes a single TCR beta chain. This entry belongs to a study of blood T cell repertoires in COVID-19. The CDR3 loop spans 15 amino acids. The ends lost 1 base at V and 0 bases at J; junction bases unmatched: 2. CDR1 SEHNR and CDR2 FQNEAQ come from the germline V gene (reference sequence). In the authors' workflow: Counts of nucleated cells, estimated from reference gene primer amplification, were obtained. Profiling relied on immunoSEQ multiplex PCR, and the TCRdb table lists in-frame clones only, not all of them. That table is the source of V, J and clone size, and D and trimming were worked out from the DNA. This table has 250,000 to 350,000 clones, about 90% appearing once.

The TCR comes from a woman aged 50 to 60 with COVID-19, enrolled during active disease. Sequences were obtained from peripheral blood. V usage is TRBV7-9 and J usage is TRBJ2-5, with TRBD1 matching 7 bases. In nucleotides, the CDR3 is TGTGCCAGCAGCTTAGAAGGGACAGACCAAGAGACCCAGTACTTC. Encoded protein: CASSLEGTDQETQYF.